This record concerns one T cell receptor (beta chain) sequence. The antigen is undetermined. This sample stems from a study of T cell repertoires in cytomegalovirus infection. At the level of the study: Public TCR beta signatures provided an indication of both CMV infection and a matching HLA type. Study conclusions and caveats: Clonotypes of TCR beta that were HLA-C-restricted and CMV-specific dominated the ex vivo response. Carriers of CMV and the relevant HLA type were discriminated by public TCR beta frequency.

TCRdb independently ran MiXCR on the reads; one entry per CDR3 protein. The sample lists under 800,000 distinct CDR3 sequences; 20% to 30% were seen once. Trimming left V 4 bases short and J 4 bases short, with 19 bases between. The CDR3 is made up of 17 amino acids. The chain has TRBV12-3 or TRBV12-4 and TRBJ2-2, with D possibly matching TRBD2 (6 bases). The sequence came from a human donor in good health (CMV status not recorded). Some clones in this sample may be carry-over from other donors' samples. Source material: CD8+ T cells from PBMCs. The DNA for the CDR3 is TGTGCCAGCAGTTACGGGATAGGGACTCAGGCCACCGGGGAGCTGTTTTTT. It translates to CASSYGIGTQATGELFF.